Listed below are T cell receptor beta chains from one sample, sequenced in a study of blood T cells in healthy people across ages. TCRdb recomputed calls from the 5' RACE reads with MiXCR, one row per CDR3 protein. Counted here are roughly 640,000 distinct CDR3 sequences, about 30% occurring once; the ten biggest clones make up more than 15%. Specimen: blood. The source of these receptors is an elderly woman in good health. Each CDR3 is given with its conserved first and last residue. D genes are given only for firm matches. Not every row has a clone size; where given, it reads once, few, many or a size class.

J gene	D gene	V gene	clone size	CDR3 DNA	CDR3 protein
TRBJ2-1	NA	TRBV3-1	NA	TGTGCCAGCAGCTCCGGGGGAGGAACACACAATGAGCAGTTCTTC	CASSSGGGTHNEQFF
TRBJ2-6	NA	TRBV7-2	many	TGTGCCAGCAGCTTATCGAGGGGCAGGAGAAGCTCTGGGGCCAACGTCCTGACTTTC	CASSLSRGRRSSGANVLTF
TRBJ2-7	NA	TRBV11-2	few	TGTGCCAGCAGCTTAGCTCGTAGCTCCTACGAGCAGTACTTC	CASSLARSSYEQYF
TRBJ2-7	NA	TRBV20-1	NA	TGCAGTGCTAGATTGGGCGGGGGCTATTCCTACGAGCAGTACTTC	CSARLGGGYSYEQYF
TRBJ2-7	TRBD2	TRBV7-2	NA	TGTGCCAGCAGTTCCGGACTAGCGGGGGGGGTGGGCGAGCAGTACTTC	CASSSGLAGGVGEQYF
TRBJ1-1	TRBD1	TRBV20-1	NA	TGCGGTGCCACGACAGGGTCATTTGAAGCTTTCTTT	CGATTGSFEAFF
TRBJ1-4	NA	TRBV5-5	NA	TGTGCCAGCAGCTTGGGATCTTTCGGTGGTGAAAAACTGTTTTTT	CASSLGSFGGEKLFF
TRBJ2-3	TRBD1	TRBV6-2/TRBV6-3	many	TGTGCCAGCAGATGGGACAGGGTGGCGGCAGATACGCAGTATTTT	CASRWDRVAADTQYF
TRBJ1-2	NA	TRBV2	many	TGTGCCAGCAGTGACAGGACCTCAGGGGGCTACACCTTC	CASSDRTSGGYTF
TRBJ2-1	TRBD2	TRBV5-1	NA	TGCGCCAGCAGCTTGGCCATGACTAGCGGGGCCAATGAGCAGTTCTTC	CASSLAMTSGANEQFF
TRBJ1-4	NA	TRBV12-3/TRBV12-4	few	TGTGCCAGCAGTTCCTACGGGTCCTCAACTAATGAAAAACTGTTTTTT	CASSSYGSSTNEKLFF
TRBJ2-3	NA	TRBV5-1	NA	TGCGCCAGCTCCACCTGGGGAGACGGTACGCAGTATTTT	CASSTWGDGTQYF
TRBJ2-7	NA	TRBV6-2/TRBV6-3	few	TGTGCCAGCACCAAAGGACGGGCAAACTCCTACGAGCAGTACTTC	CASTKGRANSYEQYF
TRBJ1-1	NA	TRBV7-2	NA	TGTGCCAGCAGCTTAGCCCTGGGGCAGGGTGAAGCTTTCTTT	CASSLALGQGEAFF
TRBJ2-6	NA	TRBV19	NA	TGTGCCAGTAGTATCGACGGGCCTGGGGCCAACGTCCTGACTTTC	CASSIDGPGANVLTF
TRBJ2-1	TRBD2	TRBV4-3	NA	TGCGCCAGCAGCCAAGAGACTAGCGGGTACAATGAGCAGTTCTTC	CASSQETSGYNEQFF
TRBJ1-1	NA	TRBV12-3/TRBV12-4	many	TGTGCCAGCAGTTTAAAGTTGGGGGTCACTGAAGCTTTCTTT	CASSLKLGVTEAFF
TRBJ2-7	NA	TRBV7-2	NA	TGTGCCAGCAGCTTCGATCGAGCCATTCGAAATGAGCGGTACTTC	CASSFDRAIRNERYF
TRBJ2-7	NA	TRBV7-2	NA	TGTGCCAGCAGCATGTTCTCAGGGGATTCAACCCGGGGCGACCCCTACGAGCAGTACTTC	CASSMFSGDSTRGDPYEQYF
TRBJ2-2	NA	TRBV6-2/TRBV6-3	NA	TGTGCCAGCAGTTACGTGCGGGCGGACGGGGAGCTGTTTTTT	CASSYVRADGELFF
TRBJ2-7	NA	TRBV5-1	NA	TGCGCCAGCGTACCGACACGGGGCAGTGCGCCCCCTTCCTACGAGCAGTACTTC	CASVPTRGSAPPSYEQYF
TRBJ1-5	NA	TRBV30	NA	TGTGCCTGGGCTATGGGGGGGTACAGTCAGCCCCAGCATTTT	CAWAMGGYSQPQHF
TRBJ1-2	TRBD1	TRBV3-1	NA	TGTGCCAGCAGCCAACCGGGACAGGGAGACTATGGCTACACCTTC	CASSQPGQGDYGYTF
TRBJ2-5	TRBD2	TRBV6-2/TRBV6-3	many	TGTGCCAGCAGCCCCGGGACTAGCGGGGTGGAGACCCAGTACTTC	CASSPGTSGVETQYF
TRBJ2-5	NA	TRBV15	many	TGTGCCACCAGCAGCGACAGGAGCTTCCAAGAGACCCAGTACTTC	CATSSDRSFQETQYF
TRBJ2-7	NA	TRBV6-1	NA	TGTGCCAGCCGAGAAGGACCCTACGAGCAGTACTTC	CASREGPYEQYF
TRBJ2-3	NA	TRBV6-1	many	TGTGCCAGCTGCCTCGACGGCCGCACCGATGAGCAGTATTTT	CASCLDGRTDEQYF
TRBJ1-3	NA	TRBV5-1	few	TGCGCCAGCGGTCCAGGGGCTGGAAACACCATATATTTT	CASGPGAGNTIYF
TRBJ2-3	NA	TRBV11-2	many	TGTGCCAGCAGCTTAGTGGGACCGGGACTCCGCACAGATACGCAGTATTTT	CASSLVGPGLRTDTQYF
TRBJ1-1	NA	TRBV4-1	few	TGCGCCAGCAGCCAATGGAGACAGAACACTGAAGCTTTCTTT	CASSQWRQNTEAFF
TRBJ1-6	TRBD1	TRBV25-1	NA	TGTGCCAGCAGAGACAGGGTAGGGTCACCCCTCCACTTT	CASRDRVGSPLHF
TRBJ2-5	TRBD2	TRBV20-1	many	TGCAGTGCTAGAACTCCACTAGCGGGGGCGGGCGAGACCCAGTACTTC	CSARTPLAGAGETQYF
TRBJ1-2	NA	TRBV3-1	NA	TGTGCCAGCAGCCCACGACAGGTTACTAACTATGGCTACACCTTC	CASSPRQVTNYGYTF
TRBJ1-2	NA	TRBV6-1	NA	TGTGCCAGCAGTGAAAGCGGGGGGAGTTATGGCTACACCTTC	CASSESGGSYGYTF
TRBJ2-7	TRBD1	TRBV28	once	TGTGTCAGCACCCAGACAGGGTATGAGTACGAGCAGTACTTC	CVSTQTGYEYEQYF
TRBJ1-1	NA	TRBV12-3/TRBV12-4	few	TGTGCCAGCAGTTTCCGGGCAGGGGCGACTAACACTGAAGCTTTCTTT	CASSFRAGATNTEAFF
TRBJ1-2	NA	TRBV20-1	NA	TGCAGTGCTAGAGACCCCCGGGACCATGGCTACACCTTC	CSARDPRDHGYTF
TRBJ1-1	TRBD1	TRBV6-6	few	TGTGCCAGCACCCAGGGGGCTAACACTGAAGCTTTCTTT	CASTQGANTEAFF
TRBJ2-3	TRBD2	TRBV4-3	many	TGCGCCAGCAGCCAAATGAGCGGGGGAAGTACAGATACGCAGTATTTT	CASSQMSGGSTDTQYF
TRBJ1-1	NA	TRBV7-3	many	TGCGCCAGCAGCCCCACAGGAGGGAACACTGAAGCTTTCTTT	CASSPTGGNTEAFF
TRBJ2-1	TRBD2	TRBV30	NA	TGTGCCTGGAGCGCTACTAGCGGGGAGGCCAAGAAGTCCTACAATGAGCAGTTCTTC	CAWSATSGEAKKSYNEQFF
TRBJ1-1	NA	TRBV7-2	many	TGTGCCAGCAGCCCGCGGCCCCGAAGCACTGAAGCTTTCTTT	CASSPRPRSTEAFF
TRBJ1-1	NA	TRBV7-2	many	TGTGCCAGCAGCTTACAGGGAGGAGGGACTGAAGCTTTCTTT	CASSLQGGGTEAFF
TRBJ1-3	NA	TRBV9	few	TGTGCCAGCAGCGACGCCTTTGGACCTGGAAACACCATATATTTT	CASSDAFGPGNTIYF
TRBJ2-1	TRBD2	TRBV6-1	NA	TGTGCCAGCAGTGGACTAGCGGGGCCCTACGATGAGCAGTTCTTC	CASSGLAGPYDEQFF
TRBJ2-7	TRBD2	TRBV5-4	many	TGTGCCAGCAGCTTGGCGGGGAGGGGCACCTACGAGCAGTACTTC	CASSLAGRGTYEQYF
TRBJ2-7	TRBD1	TRBV7-2	many	TGTGCCAGCAGCCAAACCCCGGGACAGACCTACGAGCAGTACTTC	CASSQTPGQTYEQYF
TRBJ2-7	NA	TRBV7-9	many	TGTGCCAGCAGCCCGGCGGCGTTAAACTACGAGCAGTACTTC	CASSPAALNYEQYF
TRBJ2-3	NA	TRBV9	NA	TGTGCCAGCAGCCCGCCTCCGACCCGAACGCAGTATTTT	CASSPPPTRTQYF